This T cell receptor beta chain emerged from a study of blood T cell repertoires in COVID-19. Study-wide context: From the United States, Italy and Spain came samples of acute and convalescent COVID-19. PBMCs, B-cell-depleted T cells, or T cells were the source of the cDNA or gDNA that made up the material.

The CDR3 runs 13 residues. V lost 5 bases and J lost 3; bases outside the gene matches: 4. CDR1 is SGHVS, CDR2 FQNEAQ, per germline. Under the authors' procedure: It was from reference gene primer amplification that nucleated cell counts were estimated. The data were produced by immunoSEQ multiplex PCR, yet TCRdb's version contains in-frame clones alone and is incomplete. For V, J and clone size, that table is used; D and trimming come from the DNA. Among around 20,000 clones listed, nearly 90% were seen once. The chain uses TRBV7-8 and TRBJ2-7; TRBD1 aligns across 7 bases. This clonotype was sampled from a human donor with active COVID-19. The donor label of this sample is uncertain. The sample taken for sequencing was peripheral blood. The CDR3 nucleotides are TGTGCCAGCAGCCTGGGACAGTACTACGAGCAGTACTTC. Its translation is CASSLGQYYEQYF.